Listed below are T cell receptor beta chains from one sample, sequenced in a study of shared clonotypes between healthy human individuals. Some clones are missing from TCRdb's copy, which holds only in-frame ones; the method was immunoSEQ multiplex PCR. This table holds more than 450,000 clones, around 79% found once. Sequencing input: PBMCs. The receptors derive from a woman aged 40 to 50 in good health. Some clones in this sample may be carry-over from other donors' samples. CDR3s include the opening cysteine and the closing phenylalanine or tryptophan. A D gene is named only where the DNA matches it firmly. The size of a clone is reported for some rows only, either as once, few or many, or as a class for expanded clones.

>TRBD1|few|TRBJ1-4|TRBV6-6
TGTGCCAGCAGTACGACAGGGAGGGGTGAAAAACTGTTTTTT
CASSTTGRGEKLFF
>-|-|TRBJ1-1|TRBV28
TGTGCCAGCAGGACCAGGGAGTCTAGGACTGAAGCTTTCTTT
CASRTRESRTEAFF
>-|-|TRBJ2-3|TRBV27
TGTGCCAGCAGTTTAGGGGGGCGTCTGTTCACAGATACGCAGTATTTT
CASSLGGRLFTDTQYF
>-|-|TRBJ2-7|TRBV14
TGTGCCAGCAGCCGGGGACCTTACGAGCAGTACTTC
CASSRGPYEQYF
>TRBD2|few|TRBJ2-1|TRBV6-6
TGTGCCAGCTATGGGACTAGCGCACACAATGAGCAGTTCTTC
CASYGTSAHNEQFF
>TRBD1|many|TRBJ2-1|TRBV27
TGTGCCAGCAGTTTACCGGGACAGAGGAATGAGCAGTTCTTC
CASSLPGQRNEQFF
>TRBD2|-|TRBJ2-3|TRBV4-1
TGCGCCAGCAGCCAAGAGGCTAGCGGGACAGATACGCAGTATTTT
CASSQEASGTDTQYF
>-|few|TRBJ1-5|TRBV27
TGTGCCAGCAGGAGGGGGGGCAATCAGCCCCAGCATTTT
CASRRGGNQPQHF
>TRBD2|few|TRBJ2-1|TRBV9
TGTGCCAGCAGCGTAGAGCCCAGCGGGAGGTGGGACAATGAGCAGTTCTTC
CASSVEPSGRWDNEQFF
>-|-|TRBJ2-3|TRBV7-2
TGTGCCAGCAGTCAGGGGACTCCTAGCACAGATACGCAGTATTTT
CASSQGTPSTDTQYF
>-|many|TRBJ1-2|TRBV11-2
TGTGCCAGCACTGAGGGCAGGGGTCGACACTACTATGGCTACACCTTC
CASTEGRGRHYYGYTF
>TRBD1|-|TRBJ1-5|TRBV18
TGTGCCAGCTCACCTGGGACAGGTTTTCAGCCCCAGCATTTT
CASSPGTGFQPQHF
>TRBD1|-|TRBJ1-3|TRBV4-2
TGTGCCAGCAGCCATCCCGGGACAGTCTCTGGAAACACCATATATTTT
CASSHPGTVSGNTIYF
>-|-|TRBJ1-2|TRBV18
TGTGCCAGCTCACCAACGCAGGGGCGTTTGGGAGGCTACACCTTC
CASSPTQGRLGGYTF
>-|-|TRBJ1-2|TRBV2
TGTGCCAGCAGTTCGGGGGGCGCCGTCTATGGCTACACCTTC
CASSSGGAVYGYTF
>-|-|TRBJ1-2|TRBV11-2
TGTGCCAGCAGCCCCGTCCTGAGTAGCGGCTACACCTTC
CASSPVLSSGYTF
>-|-|TRBJ2-5|TRBV28
TGTGCCAGCAGTACCCGGGGAGGTGAGTCCCAAGAGACCCAGTACTTC
CASSTRGGESQETQYF
>-|-|TRBJ2-1|TRBV5-1
TGCGCCAGCAGTGGAGGGGGTGACTACAATGAGCAGTTCTTC
CASSGGGDYNEQFF
>TRBD1|-|TRBJ2-1|TRBV11-2
TGTGCCAGCAGCTTTACAGGGGGTGAGCAGTTCTTC
CASSFTGGEQFF
>TRBD2|-|TRBJ2-3|TRBV7-6
TGTGCCAGCAGCCCTCGAGCAGGGACTAGCGGGAGTCCAGATACGCAGTATTTT
CASSPRAGTSGSPDTQYF
>-|few|TRBJ1-1|TRBV11-2
TGTGCCAGCAGCCAACTGGGGGCAACTGAAGCTTTCTTT
CASSQLGATEAFF
>-|many|TRBJ2-1|TRBV5-6
TGTGCCAGCAGCTTGCGAGCGACATACAATGAGCAGTTCTTC
CASSLRATYNEQFF
>-|once|TRBJ1-2|TRBV5-1
TGCGCCAGCAGCGTCGGGACAATCTATGGCTACACCTTC
CASSVGTIYGYTF
>TRBD1|-|TRBJ2-3|TRBV18
TGTGCCAGCTCTTCGGGACAGGGGGCTAACACAGATACGCAGTATTTT
CASSSGQGANTDTQYF
>-|-|TRBJ2-1|TRBV19
TGTGCCAGTAGTATAGGACAGTCCTACAATGAGCAGTTCTTC
CASSIGQSYNEQFF
>-|-|TRBJ2-3|TRBV15
TGTGCCACCAGCAGAGATCCGTTTAACACAGATACGCAGTATTTT
CATSRDPFNTDTQYF
>-|few|TRBJ1-2|TRBV19
TGTGCCAGTAGTATAGGCACAGCTTCTAACTATGGCTACACCTTC
CASSIGTASNYGYTF
>-|-|TRBJ2-3|TRBV10-1
TGCGCCAGCAGTCAGATCGGGACCCCCACAGATACGCAGTATTTT
CASSQIGTPTDTQYF
>-|few|TRBJ1-1|TRBV2
TGTGCCAGCAGTGCCTTGGGGCGAGGGGAAGCTTTCTTT
CASSALGRGEAFF
>TRBD2|-|TRBJ2-7|TRBV28
TGTGCCACGGGAGGGGACAATGCACTCTCCGAGCAGTACTTC
CATGGDNALSEQYF
>TRBD2|-|TRBJ2-7|TRBV28
TGTGCCAGCAGTTTCCTAGCGGGAGGGCCCGTCTTC
CASSFLAGGPVF
>TRBD2|-|TRBJ2-1|TRBV5-1
TGCGCCAGCAGCTTGGCTCTAGCGGGATCCCCACTCAATGAGCAGTTCTTC
CASSLALAGSPLNEQFF
>-|once|TRBJ2-1|TRBV28
TGTGCCAGCAGTTTTGATGAGGCTCCGGCCAATGAGCAGTTCTTC
CASSFDEAPANEQFF
>-|-|TRBJ1-5|TRBV11-2
TGTGCCAGCAGCCGCGGACGGGCAGATCAGCCCCAGCATTTT
CASSRGRADQPQHF
>TRBD1|-|TRBJ1-1|TRBV9
TGTGCCAGCAATTCAGGGGGGAACACTGAAGCTTTCTTT
CASNSGGNTEAFF
>TRBD2|-|TRBJ2-2|TRBV7-9
TGTGCCAGCAGCCGCAGCGGGAGAGAGGACACCGGGGAGCTGTTTTTT
CASSRSGREDTGELFF
>-|-|TRBJ2-3|TRBV21-1
TGTGCCAGCAGCAAAGAAGAGGGAGGGACGATCGGTACAGATACGCAGTATTTT
CASSKEEGGTIGTDTQYF
>-|-|TRBJ1-4|TRBV28
TGTGCCAGCAGTACCTCCCACCCGGGCGCAACTAATGAAAAACTGTTTTTT
CASSTSHPGATNEKLFF
>-|-|TRBJ2-7|TRBV28
TGTGCCAGCAGTTTAGGGACACTCAAGGGGGGCGAGCAGTACTTC
CASSLGTLKGGEQYF
>-|-|TRBJ1-5|TRBV5-5
TGTGCCAGCAGCTTGGCACAGGCTCTCTATAGCAATCAGCCCCAGCATTTT
CASSLAQALYSNQPQHF
>TRBD2|-|TRBJ2-5|TRBV18
TGTGCCAGCTCATCCAGGACTAGCGGGAGTCGCGTGGAGACCCAGTACTTC
CASSSRTSGSRVETQYF
>-|-|TRBJ1-2|TRBV30
TGTGCCTGGAGTTCCGGGAGCTATGGCTACACCTTC
CAWSSGSYGYTF
>TRBD1|-|TRBJ1-4|TRBV6-1
TGTGCCAGCAGTGAAGTAATAAGAGGGGGCCCTAATGAAAAACTGTTTTTT
CASSEVIRGGPNEKLFF